The 31 T cell receptor beta chains below come from one sample, sequenced in a study of beta chain features in type 1 diabetes. Sequenced material consisted of expressed TCRB transcripts (all of the isolated RNA was reverse transcribed). Libraries were prepared by immunoSEQ multiplex PCR; TCRdb keeps only in-frame clonotypes and omits some of them. The sample carries fewer than 400,000 clones, around 8% recorded once. The sample taken for sequencing was central memory CD4+ T cells from blood. The receptors stem from a woman aged 18 to 35 in good health.

This clone was recorded a few times. Other DNA sequences from this sample encode an identical CDR3 as well. The J gene is TRBJ2-3, the V gene TRBV10-3; D uncertain. Germline values: CDR1 ENHRY, CDR2 SYGVKD. Trimming left V 3 bases short and J 0 bases short, with 4 bases between. This CDR3 is built from 13 residues. In nucleotides, the CDR3 is TGTGCCATCAGTGAACAAAGCACAGATACGCAGTATTTT. Its protein product is CAISEQSTDTQYF.

About this clone itself: A much larger clone lies one base from this, so it may be a read error. The chain is built from TRBV7-2 and TRBJ2-3, with 8 nucleotides matching TRBD2. The CDR3 runs 17 residues. V lost 2 bases and J lost 2; bases outside the gene matches: 9. Germline V gene data show CDR1 as SGHTA and CDR2 as FQGNSA. CDR3 in DNA: TGTGCCAGCAGCTTACAGTGGGGGCGGGGGGACACAGATACGCAGTATTTT. It codes for CASSLQWGRGDTDTQYF.

The V and J genes are TRBV19 and TRBJ2-3, with D tentatively TRBD2 (6 bases). This CDR3 spans 15 amino acids. CDR1 and CDR2 (germline): LNHDA, SQIVND (reference sequence). V was pared by 4 bases and J by 6 bases, with 17 bases between. The CDR3 DNA reads as TGTGCCAGTAGTACGTTTTCCGTAAGCGGGGATACGCAGTATTTT. Translation gives CASSTFSVSGDTQYF.

This clone was counted a few times. The chain is built from TRBV28 and TRBJ1-1; 11 bases are a match to TRBD1. The CDR3 is 16 residues long. Germline-derived CDR1 and CDR2 are MDHEN and SYDVKM. V was pared by 4 bases and J by 4 bases, with 8 bases of the junction left unmatched. The CDR3 nucleotides read TGTGCCAGCAGTTCCCCTCCTGGGACAGGGGGCACTGAAGCTTTCTTT. It codes for CASSSPPGTGGTEAFF.

This clone was counted only a few times. This chain connects TRBV5-1 to TRBJ2-2, with D possibly matching TRBD2 (5 bases). The CDR3 sequence is 14 residues long. Between the trimmed V and J ends, which lost 4 bases and 0 bases, there was a span of 7 bases. Germline lookup yields CDR1 SGHRS and CDR2 YFSETQ. For the CDR3, the DNA is TGCGCCAGCAGCCTCGGGGCGAACACCGGGGAGCTGTTTTTT. Amino acid sequence: CASSLGANTGELFF.

This clone showed up many times. The V and J genes are TRBV7-9 and TRBJ1-1; no clear D gene. V lost 6 bases, J lost 0 bases, and 11 bases lay in between. The CDR3 is made up of 14 amino acids. Germline-derived CDR1 and CDR2 are SEHNR and FQNEAQ (reference sequence). The CDR3 sequence: CASSQSRLNTEAFF. The CDR3 DNA follows: TGTGCCAGCAGTCAGTCGCGGTTGAACACTGAAGCTTTCTTT.

The gene calls are TRBV10-3 and TRBJ2-7; 9 positions match TRBD1. The CDR3 sequence is 14 residues long. Trimming at V came to 5 bases and at J to 5 bases, leaving 7 bases not matched to a gene. Germline CDR1 reads ENHRY; CDR2 reads SYGVKD. The CDR3 DNA is TGTGCCATCAGTACCGGGACAGGGATTGACGAGCAGTACTTC. Protein sequence: CAISTGTGIDEQYF.

This clone was counted between two and nine times. The V gene is TRBV5-6, the J gene TRBJ2-1; D is ambiguous. The CDR3 spans 17 residues. In germline, CDR1 is SGHDT, CDR2 YYEEEE. V was clipped by 1 base and J by 0 bases, with 14 bases between them. CDR3 region: CASSLFGRSSSYNEQFF. DNA of the CDR3: TGTGCCAGCAGCTTGTTTGGGCGGTCCAGCTCCTACAATGAGCAGTTCTTC.

V is TRBV25-1 and J is TRBJ1-1, with D possibly matching TRBD1 (6 bases). The germline V and J ends were trimmed by 8 bases and 0 bases, with 13 bases remaining between them. The CDR3 is made up of 14 amino acids. Germline V gene sequence: CDR1 MGHDK, CDR2 SYGVNS. In DNA, the CDR3 is TGTGCCAGCGCAAGTAGGGGGATGAACACTGAAGCTTTCTTT. Translating it yields CASASRGMNTEAFF.

The rearrangement joins TRBV6-1 to TRBJ2-5; TRBD1 matches 9 bases. This CDR3 region has 14 residues. CDR1 MNHNS and CDR2 SASEGT come from the germline V gene. Trimming at V came to 8 bases and at J to 7 bases, leaving 11 bases not matched to a gene. CDR3 DNA sequence: TGTGCCAGCTCCATGGGACAGGGTGACGTGACCCAGTACTTC. It yields the protein CASSMGQGDVTQYF.

This clone appeared a few times. The chain uses TRBV11-2 and TRBJ2-1, with 7 bases matching TRBD2. This CDR3 is built from 12 residues. The ends lost 4 bases at V and 6 bases at J; junction bases unmatched: 0. The germline gives CDR1 SGHAT, CDR2 FQNNGV. CDR3 DNA sequence: TGTGCCAGCAGCTCGGGAGGCAATGAGCAGTTCTTC. Its protein is CASSSGGNEQFF.

This clone was seen a few times. This chain links TRBV4-3 with TRBJ2-1; D possibly corresponds to TRBD2 (6 bases). Germline loops: CDR1 LGHNA, CDR2 YSLEER. CDR3 length equals 15 residues. Trimming removed 0 bases from V and 13 bases from J, with 19 bases in between. The CDR3 DNA reads as TGCGCCAGCAGCCAAGATAGACTAGAGACTAGAGATCAGTTCTTC. Translated, it gives CASSQDRLETRDQFF.

The V and J genes are TRBV27 and TRBJ2-1, with D tentatively TRBD2 (6 bases). The germline CDR1 and CDR2 sequences are MNHEY and SMNVEV (reference sequence). This CDR3 spans 13 amino acids. The V end lost 5 bases, the J end lost 7 bases, and 12 bases lay between the germline ends. In DNA, the CDR3 is TGTGCCAGCAGTGAGCGGGCCGGGAATGAGCAGTTCTTC. This codes for CASSERAGNEQFF.

In DNA form, the CDR3 reads TGTGCCAGCAGCCGCCTAACCGCGGGGAGCTCCTACGAGCAGTACTTC. Its translation: CASSRLTAGSSYEQYF. The chain couples TRBV27 to TRBJ2-7, with D perhaps matching TRBD2 (6 bases). This CDR3 spans 16 amino acids. CDR1 is MNHEY, CDR2 SMNVEV, per germline (reference sequence). Trimming left V 6 bases short and J 0 bases short, with 18 bases between.

CDR3 residues: CSARPGTSLFF. The CDR3 DNA is TGCAGTGCTAGGCCCGGGACGTCGCTTTTCTTT. The rearrangement uses TRBV20-1 and TRBJ1-1; possibly TRBD1 for D (5 bases). V was cut by 3 bases and J by 13 bases, with 15 bases left in between. Germline V gene sequence: CDR1 DFQATT, CDR2 SNEGSKA (reference sequence). The CDR3 runs 11 residues.

This chain joins TRBV7-9 and TRBJ2-7; 11 bases align to TRBD1. Germline V gene data show CDR1 as SEHNR and CDR2 as FQNEAQ (reference sequence). The CDR3 runs 15 residues. The junction had 4 bases not matched to a gene; V was cut back by 4 bases and J by 2 bases. As DNA, the CDR3 is TGTGCCAGCAGCTCAGGGACAGGGGGGACCTACGAGCAGTACTTC. Amino acids: CASSSGTGGTYEQYF.

This clone showed up just a few times. V is TRBV28 and J is TRBJ2-2; D perhaps matches TRBD2 (5 bases). This CDR3 has 15 amino acids. V was trimmed by 7 bases and J by 5 bases, leaving 17 bases between them. CDR1 and CDR2 from the germline V gene are MDHEN and SYDVKM. CDR3: CASIRGGVRTGELFF. Here the CDR3 DNA reads TGTGCCAGCATCCGAGGAGGTGTAAGAACCGGGGAGCTGTTTTTT.

This CDR3 is CASSLVVTGSGKDTQYF. CDR3 DNA sequence: TGTGCCAGCAGCTTAGTTGTCACAGGGAGTGGAAAAGATACGCAGTATTTT. The gene calls are TRBV7-2 and TRBJ2-3, with D perhaps TRBD1 (6 bases). Germline V gene data show CDR1 as SGHTA and CDR2 as FQGNSA. Trimming removed 1 base at V and 5 bases at J, with 19 bases between. CDR3 length: 17 residues.

The chain recombines TRBV6-4 with TRBJ1-5; D ambiguous. There are 13 residues in the CDR3. Germline loops: CDR1 MRHNA, CDR2 SNTAGT. V was shortened by 5 bases and J by 9 bases, with 14 bases between the two germline ends. The DNA for the CDR3 is TGTGCCAGCAGTTCCGCACCTGGTGGGCCCCAGCATTTT. Translated: CASSSAPGGPQHF.

This clone was observed a few times. CDR3 in amino acids: CASSEMSLGGQETQYF. In DNA, the CDR3 is TGTGCCAGCAGTGAAATGTCTCTGGGAGGCCAAGAGACCCAGTACTTC. V usage is TRBV6-1 and J usage is TRBJ2-5; D might be TRBD2 (6 bases). Germline CDR1 and CDR2: MNHNS and SASEGT. CDR3 length: 16 amino acids. Between the trimmed V and J ends, which lost 2 bases and 1 base, there was a span of 14 bases.

This clone showed up just a few times. DNA for the CDR3: TGTGCCACCAGCGGACAGGGCGTCCACGAGCAGTACTTC. Its translation is CATSGQGVHEQYF. This chain joins TRBV28 and TRBJ2-7; TRBD1 aligns across 8 bases. Germline loops: CDR1 MDHEN, CDR2 SYDVKM. The CDR3 has 13 amino acids. V was pared by 10 bases and J by 5 bases, with 10 bases of the junction left unmatched.

In its sample, this clone was seen a few times. J is TRBJ2-2 and V is TRBV5-4, with 8 bases that match TRBD2. Per germline, CDR1 SGHNT and CDR2 YYREEE (reference sequence). Trimming took 2 bases from V and 6 from J; bases not matched to a gene: 3. The CDR3 totals 14 residues. CDR3 bases: TGTGCCAGCAGCTTCGGGACTAGATCCGGGGAGCTGTTTTTT. It is translated as CASSFGTRSGELFF.

This clone was seen a few times. This rearrangement joins TRBV6-5 to TRBJ2-2; the match to TRBD1 covers 7 bases. Per the germline V gene, CDR1 is MNHEY and CDR2 is SVGAGI. The CDR3 is 14 amino acids. After removal of 5 bases from V and 4 bases from J, the junction contained 4 bases not matched to a gene. This CDR3 is CASSQQGSTGELFF. The CDR3 DNA sequence: TGTGCCAGCAGTCAACAGGGGAGCACCGGGGAGCTGTTTTTT.

This sequence joins TRBV7-9 and TRBJ2-3; no clear D. This CDR3 is 14 amino acids long. The V end lost 5 bases, the J end lost 2 bases, and 11 bases lay between the germline ends. CDR1 and CDR2 from the germline V gene are SEHNR and FQNEAQ (reference sequence). CDR3 nucleotide sequence: TGTGCCAGCAGCCCATCGCGGAACACAGATACGCAGTATTTT. It encodes CASSPSRNTDTQYF.

The V and J genes are TRBV11-2 and TRBJ2-1; D possibly matches TRBD1 or TRBD2 (5 bases each). The CDR3 covers 15 residues. Germline V gene data show CDR1 as SGHAT and CDR2 as FQNNGV. V was cut by 5 bases and J by 3 bases, with 14 bases left in between. The CDR3 region is CASSRSGTNYNEQFF. CDR3 DNA sequence: TGTGCCAGCAGCCGATCCGGGACGAACTACAATGAGCAGTTCTTC.

The genes are TRBV5-4 and TRBJ2-1, with D possibly matching TRBD2 (6 bases). Germline CDR1 reads SGHNT; CDR2 reads YYREEE (reference sequence). V was trimmed by 4 bases and J by 10 bases, leaving 9 bases between them. There are 11 residues in the CDR3. Here the CDR3 reads CASSMTREQFF. CDR3 in DNA: TGTGCCAGCAGCATGACTAGAGAGCAGTTCTTC.

This clone has a count of ten or more. The V call is TRBV2, the J call TRBJ1-2, with a weak D call TRBD1 (6 bases). CDR3 length equals 14 residues. CDR1 and CDR2 from the germline V gene are SNHLY and FYNNEI. Trimming took off 6 bases at V and 8 bases at J, with 19 bases between the two ends. The chain's CDR3 is CASSTRTGFGGYTF. The CDR3 DNA sequence: TGTGCCAGCAGCACGAGAACAGGGTTTGGCGGCTACACCTTC.

This clone has at least ten counts. The V and J genes are TRBV5-6 and TRBJ2-3; no reliable D call. V was trimmed by 0 bases and J by 5 bases, leaving 7 bases between them. CDR1 is SGHDT and CDR2 is YYEEEE in the germline V gene. CDR3 length: 13 residues. This CDR3 is CASSLGNEDTQYF. CDR3 bases: TGTGCCAGCAGCTTGGGTAATGAAGATACGCAGTATTTT.

The chain links TRBV2 to TRBJ2-1, with a weak D call TRBD1 (5 bases). The length of the CDR3 is 14 residues. Germline CDR1 and CDR2: SNHLY and FYNNEI. The V and J ends lost 4 bases and 7 bases respectively, with 14 bases between them. CDR3 DNA sequence: TGTGCCAGCAGTGGGGCAGGGTTTCGTAATGAGCAGTTCTTC. The encoded protein is CASSGAGFRNEQFF.

This chain joins TRBV2 and TRBJ2-3; D ambiguous. Germline CDR1 and CDR2: SNHLY and FYNNEI. The CDR3 runs to 14 residues. The V and J ends lost 4 bases and 1 base respectively, with 9 bases between them. This CDR3 reads CASSARSGTDTQYF. The CDR3 DNA follows: TGTGCCAGCAGTGCACGGAGCGGCACAGATACGCAGTATTTT.

The chain is built from TRBV4-2 and TRBJ2-2, with D possibly being TRBD2 (7 bases). Deletions cut 1 base from V and 7 bases from J, with 19 bases between. Germline V gene lookup returns CDR1 LGHNA and CDR2 YNFKEQ. The CDR3 covers 17 residues. The CDR3 DNA reads TGTGCCAGCAGCCAAGGATTGGGATACGGGGGGCGCGGGGAGCTGTTTTTT. Translated: CASSQGLGYGGRGELFF.